This T cell receptor beta chain was identified in a study of blood T cell repertoires in COVID-19 (dated by TCRdb to 2018 to 2020). With respect to the entire study: Samples from collaborators originated in the United States, Italy and Spain and spanned both the acute and convalescent phases of COVID-19. The prospective study material was composed of cDNA or gDNA derived from T cells, B-cell-depleted T cells, or PBMCs. Deeply sampled blood TCRbeta repertoires from subjects exposed to, actively infected with, or recovered from COVID-19 were included in the dataset. A freely available public database, intended as a resource for researchers studying the immune response to SARS-CoV-2, is where the repertoires were released. The sample metadata nearly always contained a de-identified subject ID, COVID-19 status, age in years and sex. Where available, HLA class I and class II types were taken from metadata supplied by the sample provider and were not determined by assay-based typing. Samples came from the ongoing ImmuneRACE study (first 160 participants) plus 1,254 subjects from 6 global collaborators. Here is what the overall study found, with its caveats: How much clinical and demographic metadata was included differed by source and by participant, and the metadata was provided uncurated.

One collaborating source in Seattle enrolled patients during active infection and followed them longitudinally through the course of disease. The collaborating institutions used their own protocols to collect whole blood in K2EDTA tubes. For TCRbeta analysis, collaborator samples were shipped as frozen whole blood, as isolated PBMCs, or as DNA extracted from either sample type. The junction shows trimming of 3 bases on V and 2 bases on J, plus 17 bases between the germline ends. The germline V gene encodes CDR1 SGHNT and CDR2 YENEEA. The CDR3 runs 16 residues from the cysteine to the phenylalanine. The only DNA kept is the CDR3, 48 bases in frame from the first base. The immunoSEQ Assay, a bias-controlled multiplex PCR, was used to amplify TCRbeta CDR3 regions from genomic DNA. Turning to the authors' computational methods: Within the assay, amplification of reference gene primers was used to estimate how many nucleated cells each sample contained. To quantify the absolute abundance of each unique TCRbeta CDR3 rearrangement, sequence reads were collapsed and filtered. For each sample, productive Simpson clonality was calculated as the square root of Simpson's diversity index across productive rearrangements. The table was pulled from immuneACCESS by TCRdb, which kept in-frame rearrangements only. Such tables lose some clones; where checked, under half of the loss comes from unresolved V genes, and the rest has no known cause. V and J calls and clone size are given by that table; D and trimming were obtained from the DNA. For this sample there are under 200,000 clones; less than 90% appear just once. The ten largest clonotypes hold approximately 10% of the sample.

Turning to this clone: Which antigen it targets is not known. Per-nucleotide qualities are absent, and no much larger clonotype sits a single base away.

Sequenced material: peripheral blood. This TCR was sampled from a woman aged 55-69 years with COVID-19, enrolled during active disease. The sequence links TRBV11-3 to TRBJ2-7; TRBD2 is possibly the D segment (6 matching bases). The DNA reads as follows: TGTGCCAGCAGCTTTAAGGAGGGCGTTATCACCTACGAGCAGTACTTC. This sequence encodes CASSFKEGVITYEQYF. The CDR3 plus the reference TRBV11-3 and TRBJ2-7 genes for the other parts give the full variable domain: EAGVVQSPRYKIIEKKQPVAFWCNPISGHNTLYWYLQNLGQGPELLIRYENEEAVDDSQLPKDRFSAERLKGVDSTLKIQPAELGDSAVYLCASSFKEGVITYEQYFGPGTRLTVT.